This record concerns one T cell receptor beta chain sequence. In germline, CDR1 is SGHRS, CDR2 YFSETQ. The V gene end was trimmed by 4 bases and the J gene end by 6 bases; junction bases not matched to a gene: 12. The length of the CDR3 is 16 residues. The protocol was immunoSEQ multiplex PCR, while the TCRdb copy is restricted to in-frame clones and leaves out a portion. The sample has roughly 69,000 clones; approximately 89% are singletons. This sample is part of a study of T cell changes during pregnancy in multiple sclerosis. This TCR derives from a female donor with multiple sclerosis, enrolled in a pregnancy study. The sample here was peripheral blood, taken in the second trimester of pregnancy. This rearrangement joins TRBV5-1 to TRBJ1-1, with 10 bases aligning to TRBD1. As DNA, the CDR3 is TGCGCCAGCAGCCGAGGACAGGGACAGGGGATCGCTGAAGCTTTCTTT. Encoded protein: CASSRGQGQGIAEAFF. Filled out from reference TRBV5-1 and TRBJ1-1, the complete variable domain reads KAGVTQTPRYLIKTRGQQVTLSCSPISGHRSVSWYQQTPGQGLQFLFEYFSETQRNKGNFPGRFSGRQFSNSRSEMNVSTLELGDSALYLCASSRGQGQGIAEAFFGQGTRLTVV.